This T cell receptor beta chain comes out of a study of regulatory T cells in long-lasting Graves disease. Both iRepertoire HTBI primers and Arm-PCR of CDR3 regions were used to build the TCR beta libraries. TCRdb independently ran MiXCR on the multiplex PCR reads; one entry per CDR3 protein. The repertoire holds 550,000 to 700,000 distinct CDR3 sequences, with 15% to 20% as singletons. With V trimmed by 6 bases and J by 5 bases, 4 bases remained unmatched. The CDR3 is 13 amino acids. Looked up from germline, CDR1 is DFQATT and CDR2 is SNEGSKA (reference sequence). Time point in this sample: newly diagnosed GD, antithyroid drugs for less than 3 months. The TCR library was prepared using RNA isolated from PBMCs. This sample was also put to use in a study of T cells in Graves' hyperthyroidism and ophthalmopathy.

This specimen was peripheral blood mononuclear cells (PBMCs), taken at new diagnosis, from a patient treated with antithyroid drugs. This rearrangement joins TRBV20-1 to TRBJ2-2; 9 nucleotides align to TRBD1. The clonotype originates from a man between 18 and 29 years old with Graves disease. This CDR3 is CSARTGDTGELFF. The DNA of the CDR3 is TGCAGTGCCAGGACAGGGGATACCGGGGAGCTGTTTTTT.